This passage covers 30 T cell receptor beta chains from one sample sequenced in a study of cytomegalovirus exposure and HLA in healthy donors listed by TCRdb under 2017. Libraries were prepared through the immunoSEQ multiplex PCR assay. For the multiplex PCR, a mixture combining 60 forward primers for TCR Vbeta segments and 13 reverse primers for TCR Jbeta segments was used. TCRdb limited this immuneACCESS table to in-frame rearrangements with V and J called. A share of clones is missing; checked studies link under half to unresolved V genes, and the rest is unexplained. This sample's table contains 200,000 to 250,000 clones. Jointly, the top ten make up approximately 1% of the sample. Sequencing was done on a sample of PBMCs. These receptors all stem from a woman aged 25 to 45 in good health and CMV-seropositive.

The V call is TRBV5-1, the J call TRBJ2-7, with D perhaps TRBD1 (5 bases). Germline values: CDR1 SGHRS, CDR2 YFSETQ. This CDR3 spans 12 amino acids. V dropped 2 bases and J dropped 3 bases, with 6 bases sitting between them. The CDR3 is CASSFDSYEQYF. In nucleotides, the CDR3 is TGCGCCAGCAGCTTCGACAGCTACGAGCAGTACTTC.

The rearrangement uses TRBV15 and TRBJ1-3; perhaps TRBD1 as D (6 bases). V lost 3 bases, J lost 0 bases, and 15 bases lay in between. Germline assignment: CDR1 LNHNV and CDR2 YYDKDF (reference sequence). This CDR3 spans 17 amino acids. The CDR3 loop is CATSRTTGFSSGNTIYF. The CDR3 DNA follows: TGTGCCACCAGCAGGACTACAGGGTTCTCCTCTGGAAACACCATATATTTT.

This sequence joins TRBV19 and TRBJ2-3; a weak D match, TRBD1 (5 bases). The CDR3 runs 13 residues. V gave up 6 bases and J gave up 2 bases, with 9 bases separating them. The germline gives CDR1 LNHDA, CDR2 SQIVND (reference sequence). The CDR3 sequence: CASRGDTTDTQYF. CDR3 coding DNA: TGTGCCAGTAGAGGGGATACCACAGATACGCAGTATTTT. The entire variable domain, with the rest obtained from reference TRBV19 and TRBJ2-3, is as follows: DGGITQSPKYLFRKEGQNVTLSCEQNLNHDAMYWYRQDPGQGLRLIYYSQIVNDFQKGDIAEGYSVSREKKESFPLTVTSAQKNPTAFYLCASRGDTTDTQYFGPGTRLTVL.

This chain uses TRBV6-1 with TRBJ2-3; tentative D call: TRBD2 (5 bases). The CDR3 is 15 amino acids. The germline V gene encodes CDR1 MNHNS and CDR2 SASEGT. V lost 2 bases to trimming and J lost 3 bases, with 12 bases between them. Here the CDR3 DNA reads TGTGCCAGCAGTGAAAGCCTAGAGCGGACAGATACGCAGTATTTT. Its protein product is CASSESLERTDTQYF.

The chain is built from TRBV19 and TRBJ1-6; D ambiguous. The V gene's germline CDR1 is LNHDA and CDR2 SQIVND (reference sequence). The V end was cut by 1 base, the J end by 6 bases, with 7 bases between. The CDR3 has 14 residues. CDR3 DNA: TGTGCCAGTAGTATAGGAGGACTTAATTCACCCCTCCACTTT. Translation gives CASSIGGLNSPLHF.

The J gene is TRBJ1-1, the V gene TRBV19; D perhaps matches TRBD1 (6 bases). V was clipped by 2 bases and J by 5 bases, with 18 bases between them. CDR1 and CDR2 (germline): LNHDA, SQIVND (reference sequence). The CDR3 consists of 16 residues. CDR3 residues: CASSIIRGGRETEAFF. The CDR3 region has the DNA TGTGCCAGTAGTATAATCAGAGGGGGGAGGGAAACTGAAGCTTTCTTT.

The rearrangement links TRBV7-6 to TRBJ1-1; D is unclear. V lost 4 bases and J lost 4, with 10 bases in between. The CDR3 contains 13 residues. Germline V gene data show CDR1 as SGHVS and CDR2 as FNYEAQ. In nucleotides, the CDR3 is TGTGCCAGCAGCTCGGATGAGGGCACTGAAGCTTTCTTT. Protein: CASSSDEGTEAFF.

The chain uses TRBV6-1 and TRBJ1-2; TRBD1 is a possible D gene (6 bases). Germline CDR1 MNHNS, CDR2 SASEGT. V gave up 2 bases and J gave up 3 bases, with 13 bases separating them. This CDR3 spans 15 amino acids. The CDR3 region is CASSESQGWYYGYTF. CDR3 DNA: TGTGCCAGCAGTGAATCCCAGGGGTGGTACTATGGCTACACCTTC.

The chain recombines TRBV7-2 with TRBJ2-7; D ambiguous. The V gene lost 0 bases and the J gene lost 1 base, with 7 bases spanning the gap. Per the germline V gene, CDR1 is SGHTA and CDR2 is FQGNSA. The length of the CDR3 is 14 residues. CDR3 amino acids: CASSLAAFSYEQYF. DNA for the CDR3: TGTGCCAGCAGCTTAGCGGCTTTTTCCTACGAGCAGTACTTC.

V is TRBV29-1 and J is TRBJ1-5; 7 nucleotides align to TRBD1. CDR1 is SQVTM and CDR2 is ANQGSEA in the germline V gene. The CDR3 loop spans 13 amino acids. V was pared by 5 bases and J by 5 bases, with 6 bases of the junction left unmatched. The CDR3 nucleotides are TGCAGCGTTCAGGGGGATCGTTATCAGCCCCAGCATTTT. This codes for CSVQGDRYQPQHF.

The CDR3 here is CASSLSYRGHEQYF. CDR3 coding DNA: TGTGCCAGCAGTTTATCTTACAGGGGCCACGAGCAGTACTTC. V gene TRBV28 combines with J gene TRBJ2-7, with TRBD1 identical over 7 bases. The CDR3 extends over 14 amino acids. Germline values: CDR1 MDHEN, CDR2 SYDVKM. The ends lost 1 base at V and 5 bases at J; junction bases unmatched: 5.

The chain couples TRBV2 to TRBJ1-5, with D maybe TRBD1 (5 bases). Trimming took 6 bases from V and 0 from J, leaving 18 bases between them. The CDR3 covers 17 residues. Germline V CDR1 and CDR2: SNHLY, FYNNEI. The CDR3 bases are TGTGCCAGCAGCCGCATGCCCCCAGGGTATAGCAATCAGCCCCAGCATTTT. Its translation: CASSRMPPGYSNQPQHF. Full variable domain (rest looked up from reference TRBV2 and TRBJ1-5): EPEVTQTPSHQVTQMGQEVILRCVPISNHLYFYWYRQILGQKVEFLVSFYNNEISEKSEIFDDQFSVERPDGSNFTLKIRSTKLEDSAMYFCASSRMPPGYSNQPQHFGDGTRLSIL.

This chain uses TRBV11-2 with TRBJ2-7; 8 positions agree with TRBD1. Germline CDR1 and CDR2: SGHAT and FQNNGV. The junction had 6 bases not matched to a gene; V was cut back by 3 bases and J by 5 bases. This CDR3 is built from 14 residues. The CDR3 nucleotides are TGTGCCAGCAGCTTCCGACAGGGGAGGAACGAGCAGTACTTC. It yields the protein CASSFRQGRNEQYF. The variable domain in full, with the rest retrieved from reference TRBV11-2 and TRBJ2-7, is EAGVAQSPRYKIIEKRQSVAFWCNPISGHATLYWYQQILGQGPKLLIQFQNNGVVDDSQLPKDRFSAERLKGVDSTLKIQPAKLEDSAVYLCASSFRQGRNEQYFGPGTRLTVT.

The chain joins TRBV11-2 to TRBJ2-7, with TRBD1 as a possible D gene (5 bases). The V and J ends lost 2 bases and 1 base respectively, with 15 bases between them. This CDR3 spans 16 amino acids. Germline V gives CDR1 SGHAT, CDR2 FQNNGV. CDR3 bases: TGTGCCAGCAGCTTAAAATTAGGGGCCCTTTCCTACGAGCAGTACTTC. Its translation is CASSLKLGALSYEQYF.

The chain is built from TRBV4-3 and TRBJ1-2; a weak D match, TRBD1 (5 bases). The V end was cut by 3 bases, the J end by 8 bases, with 19 bases between. CDR3 length equals 15 residues. Looked up from germline, CDR1 is LGHNA and CDR2 is YSLEER. This CDR3 is CASSHLSGEKGGYTF. In DNA, the CDR3 is TGCGCCAGCAGCCATTTGTCAGGAGAAAAGGGGGGCTACACCTTC.

The chain uses TRBV19 and TRBJ1-2; D is unresolved. Trimming removed 3 bases from V and 1 base from J, with 6 bases in between. Germline CDR1 and CDR2: LNHDA and SQIVND (reference sequence). The CDR3 extends over 13 amino acids. This chain's CDR3 is CASSIYGNYGYTF. The CDR3, as DNA: TGTGCCAGTAGTATTTACGGTAACTATGGCTACACCTTC.

The chain couples TRBV10-3 to TRBJ2-7; D not resolved. Germline V CDR1 and CDR2: ENHRY, SYGVKD. The CDR3 runs to 13 residues. V lost 2 bases and J 3 bases, leaving 8 bases between the germline ends. CDR3 region: CAISEPLGYEQYF. The CDR3 bases are TGTGCCATCAGTGAGCCGCTAGGCTACGAGCAGTACTTC.

The rearrangement links TRBV2 to TRBJ2-2; D is unclear. The CDR3 contains 13 residues. Trimming removed 8 bases at V and 1 base at J, with 8 bases between. The germline V gene has CDR1 SNHLY and CDR2 FYNNEI. Here the CDR3 DNA reads TGTGCCAGCGGTCAGGAGAACACCGGGGAGCTGTTTTTT. The encoded protein is CASGQENTGELFF.

The gene calls are TRBV9 and TRBJ2-4, with 13 nucleotides matching TRBD2. Germline loops: CDR1 SGDLS, CDR2 YYNGEE. V lost 4 bases, J lost 2 bases, and 9 bases stayed unmatched. CDR3 size: 18 residues. This CDR3 reads CASSTGLAGVETKNIQYF. The CDR3 bases are TGTGCCAGCAGCACCGGACTAGCGGGAGTCGAAACCAAAAACATTCAGTACTTC.

This chain links TRBV29-1 with TRBJ1-2, with a tentative D call TRBD1 (5 bases). Germline CDR1 reads SQVTM; CDR2 reads ANQGSEA. The CDR3 spans 14 residues. Trimming stripped 8 bases from V and 6 bases from J, with 22 bases between. CDR3 DNA: TGCAGCCTCTCGCTGGCTACGGGGGGTCATGGCTACACCTTC. Amino acid sequence: CSLSLATGGHGYTF.

The V and J genes are TRBV11-2 and TRBJ2-1; 16 nucleotides agree with TRBD2. The CDR3 extends over 17 amino acids. CDR1 and CDR2 (germline): SGHAT, FQNNGV. The J segment lost 6 bases and the V segment lost 3 bases, leaving 5 bases of the junction unmatched. The CDR3 spells CASSFGTSGRAGNEQFF. CDR3 in DNA: TGTGCCAGCAGCTTCGGGACTAGCGGGAGGGCGGGCAATGAGCAGTTCTTC.

The V and J genes are TRBV18 and TRBJ1-2; TRBD1 matches 7 bases. The CDR3 runs to 13 residues. After removal of 5 bases from V and 4 bases from J, the junction contained 4 bases not matched to a gene. Per the germline V gene, CDR1 is KGHSH and CDR2 is LQKENI. CDR3 coding DNA: TGTGCCAGCTCAGAAGACAGGGCCTATGGCTACACCTTC. This gives the protein CASSEDRAYGYTF.

CDR3 loop: CASSLDRSYGYTF. CDR3 in DNA: TGCGCCAGCAGTTTGGACAGGAGCTATGGCTACACCTTC. This rearrangement joins TRBV10-2 to TRBJ1-2; 7 bases line up with TRBD1. This CDR3 is built from 13 residues. V lost 5 bases to trimming and J lost 4 bases; unmatched junction nucleotides: 4. Germline CDR1 and CDR2: WSHSY and SAAADI.

This sequence joins TRBV5-1 and TRBJ2-3; 10 positions agree with TRBD2. Germline CDR1 reads SGHRS; CDR2 reads YFSETQ. This CDR3 region has 17 residues. Unmatched junction bases numbered 4, after V lost 0 bases and J lost 0 bases. CDR3 sequence: CASSLVAGGPSTDTQYF. CDR3 nucleotide sequence: TGCGCCAGCAGCTTGGTAGCGGGAGGACCTAGCACAGATACGCAGTATTTT.

The rearrangement joins TRBV30 to TRBJ2-6; 8 bases agree with TRBD2. The CDR3 consists of 18 residues. The V and J ends lost 5 bases and 0 bases, in that order; junction bases with no gene match: 12. From germline, CDR1 is GTSNPN and CDR2 SVGIG (reference sequence). CDR3 sequence (DNA): TGTGCCTGGGAGAACAGGGTTGGGACTAGCTCTGGGGCCAACGTCCTGACTTTC. Translated, it gives CAWENRVGTSSGANVLTF.

The J gene is TRBJ1-2, the V gene TRBV29-1, with 9 bases that match TRBD1. J was trimmed by 7 bases and V by 5 bases; bases with no gene match: 14. Looked up from germline, CDR1 is SQVTM and CDR2 is ANQGSEA. The CDR3 contains 15 residues. The CDR3 reads CSVTGGVYGQGGYTF. The CDR3, as DNA: TGCAGCGTTACAGGGGGCGTATACGGCCAAGGTGGCTACACCTTC.

The rearrangement uses TRBV7-2 and TRBJ2-2; maybe TRBD2 (6 bases). There are 16 residues in the CDR3. V dropped 3 bases and J dropped 3 bases, with 14 bases sitting between them. Germline V gene sequence: CDR1 SGHTA, CDR2 FQGNSA. The CDR3 DNA reads as TGTGCCAGCAGCTTGGATCCGGGACTCCACACCGGGGAGCTGTTTTTT. It encodes CASSLDPGLHTGELFF.

The chain combines TRBV7-6 with TRBJ1-1; TRBD1 matches 8 bases. The germline V gene encodes CDR1 SGHVS and CDR2 FNYEAQ. The CDR3 covers 13 residues. Germline trimming cut 5 bases from V and 5 bases from J; bases unmatched to any gene: 4. CDR3 coding DNA: TGTGCCAGCAGCCTGAACAGGGGGACTGAAGCTTTCTTT. Its translation is CASSLNRGTEAFF.

The CDR3 region is CASRTSGRKLYGYTF. The CDR3 DNA follows: TGTGCCAGCAGGACCAGCGGTAGGAAGCTCTATGGCTACACCTTC. V and J are TRBV6-6 and TRBJ1-2; D is uncertain. Germline CDR1 is MNHNY and CDR2 is SVGAGI (reference sequence). The CDR3 runs to 15 residues. V dropped 6 bases and J dropped 4 bases, with 18 bases sitting between them.

The chain joins TRBV6-5 to TRBJ2-5, with TRBD2 identical over 11 bases. The assigned J gene may be wrong: the sequence end matches TRBJ2-7 better. Per germline, CDR1 MNHEY and CDR2 SVGAGI. The CDR3 contains 14 residues. CDR3 nucleotide sequence: TGTGCCAGCAGTTATCTAGCGGGAGGTTACGAGCAGTACTTC. Its protein is CASSYLAGGYEQYF.